Below, 5 T cell receptor beta chains from the same sample are listed, as sequenced in a study of technical replicates of blood from a handful of donors. TCRdb's copy holds only in-frame clones and misses some; the assay was immunoSEQ multiplex PCR. The sample has over 65,000 clones, nearly 95% seen once. The sample comprised T cells isolated from PBMCs. These receptors were collected from a human donor in good health.

CDR3: CASSPFEGQGAKQPQHF. CDR3 bases: TGTGCCAGCTCACCATTCGAAGGACAGGGGGCCAAGCAGCCCCAGCATTTT. The chain combines TRBV18 with TRBJ1-5; 11 bases agree with TRBD1. This CDR3 is 17 amino acids long. V was pared by 2 bases and J by 7 bases, with 10 bases of the junction left unmatched. Germline V lookup: CDR1 KGHSH, CDR2 LQKENI.

The V gene is TRBV4-1, the J gene TRBJ1-1; 7 bases fit TRBD1. J lost 1 base, V lost 2 bases, and 1 base had no gene match. Germline V gene data show CDR1 as MGHRA and CDR2 as YSYEKL. The CDR3 runs 14 residues. CDR3 coding DNA: TGCGCCAGCAGCCAAAACAGGGGGAACACTGAAGCTTTCTTT. Translating it yields CASSQNRGNTEAFF.

V is TRBV5-6 and J is TRBJ2-7; no firm D call. This CDR3 region has 15 residues. V was cut by 0 bases and J by 3 bases, with 13 bases left in between. Germline V gene data show CDR1 as SGHDT and CDR2 as YYEEEE. CDR3 sequence (DNA): TGTGCCAGCAGCTTGGCTCTAAATGCTAACTACGAGCAGTACTTC. Its translation is CASSLALNANYEQYF.

V and J are TRBV5-6 and TRBJ1-6, with a possible D match to TRBD1 (5 bases). The CDR3 totals 17 residues. Germline V gene lookup returns CDR1 SGHDT and CDR2 YYEEEE. V lost 1 base to trimming and J lost 0 bases, with 11 bases between them. This CDR3 is CASSLRTKSSYNSPLHF. CDR3 DNA sequence: TGTGCCAGCAGCTTGCGGACAAAGAGCTCCTATAATTCACCCCTCCACTTT.

The V and J genes are TRBV5-3 and TRBJ2-3; 8 positions agree with TRBD2. TRBV5-3 is given ORF status, its function remaining uncertain. V lost 4 bases to trimming and J lost 6 bases; unmatched junction nucleotides: 10. The CDR3 is made up of 15 amino acids. CDR3 sequence reads: CARSGQSAGDDTQYF. The DNA for the CDR3 is TGTGCCAGAAGCGGCCAATCAGCGGGAGACGATACGCAGTATTTT.